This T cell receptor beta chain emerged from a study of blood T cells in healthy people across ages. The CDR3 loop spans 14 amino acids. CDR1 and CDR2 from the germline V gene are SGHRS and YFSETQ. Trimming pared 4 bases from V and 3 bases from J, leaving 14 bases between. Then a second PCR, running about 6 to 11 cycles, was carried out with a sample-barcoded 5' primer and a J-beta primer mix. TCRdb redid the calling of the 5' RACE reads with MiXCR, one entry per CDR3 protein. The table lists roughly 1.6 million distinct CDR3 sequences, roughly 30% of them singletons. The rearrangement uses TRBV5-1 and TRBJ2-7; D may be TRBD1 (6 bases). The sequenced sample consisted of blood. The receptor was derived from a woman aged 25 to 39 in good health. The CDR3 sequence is CASSRGQLYYEQYF. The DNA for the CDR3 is TGCGCCAGCAGCCGCGGACAGCTATACTACGAGCAGTACTTC.